This TCR beta chain is drawn from a study of T cells after posttransplantation cyclophosphamide. TCRdb keeps only in-frame clones here, not all; method: immunoSEQ multiplex PCR. The repertoire consists of tens of thousands of clones, none detected only once. This CDR3 is 14 amino acids long. The V and J ends lost 3 bases and 5 bases, in that order; junction bases with no gene match: 4. Looked up from germline, CDR1 is SEHNR and CDR2 is FQNEAQ (reference sequence). Points from the study as a whole: TRB overlap between skin or GI tissue T cells and blood was limited. Recipient CMV seropositivity and CMV reactivation strongly tracked TRB clonality. Later post-transplant blood repertoires were often dominated by donor CD8+ memory clones.

This clone was recorded many times. What it binds is unknown. This sequence originates from a man aged 35 to 55 in good health, CMV-negative, and a related stem cell transplant donor. Material: PBMCs. J is TRBJ2-5 and V is TRBV7-9; 9 bases agree with TRBD1. DNA of the CDR3: TGTGCCAGCAGCTTCCAACAGGGGGCGGAGACCCAGTACTTC. Its protein is CASSFQQGAETQYF.